This TCR beta chain originates from a study of identical twins. The study, taken as a whole, reports: Modelling underestimated the level of out-of-frame TCR alpha sharing observed in monozygotic twins. Twin-shared out-of-frame alpha sequences showed excess low generation probability.

Germline CDR1 and CDR2: DFQATT and SNEGSKA (reference sequence). The CDR3 length is 16 residues. V was trimmed by 0 bases and J by 2 bases, leaving 16 bases between them. This clonotype showed up just once. Its antigen is as yet unknown. Donors were all healthy Caucasians. TCRdb processed the 5' RACE reads anew with MiXCR; each CDR3 protein has one entry. The table includes 690,000 or so distinct CDR3 sequences, more than 6.5% detected once. This sample also appeared in a second study, on yellow fever vaccine responses in identical twins. Per that paper: Twins' vaccine T cell response reportedly gave the appearance of partial convergence and partial personalization.

This clonotype was sampled from a woman younger than 35 in good health. This sequence joins TRBV20-1 and TRBJ1-1, with D possibly matching TRBD1 (6 bases). The sample consisted of PBMCs. For the CDR3, the DNA is TGCAGTGCTAGAGATGGGGTAGACAGGCCCAACACTGAAGCTTTCTTT. Translated: CSARDGVDRPNTEAFF.